These 29 T cell receptor beta chains were all obtained from the same sample, sequenced in a study of blood T cell repertoires in COVID-19. The assay was immunoSEQ multiplex PCR, and TCRdb's table has in-frame clones only and misses some. The sample shows about 210,000 clones, 81% of them seen only once. The source material was PBMCs or T cells enriched from blood (not recorded which). The source is a man between 40 and 49 years old who had recovered from COVID-19.

This clone was observed once. The chain carries TRBV28 and TRBJ1-1, with TRBD1 matching over 9 bases. Germline CDR1 MDHEN, CDR2 SYDVKM. This CDR3 spans 14 amino acids. Trimming at V came to 6 bases and at J to 7 bases, leaving 9 bases not matched to a gene. CDR3: CASSSTGGLSEAFF. CDR3 in DNA: TGTGCCAGCAGCTCCACAGGGGGCCTTAGTGAAGCTTTCTTT.

CDR3 residues: CAISESSGGVGQPQHF. In nucleotides, the CDR3 is TGTGCCATCAGTGAGTCATCAGGGGGAGTAGGGCAGCCCCAGCATTTT. The gene calls are TRBV10-3 and TRBJ1-5, with 7 bases identical to TRBD1. In germline, CDR1 is ENHRY, CDR2 SYGVKD. V dropped 0 bases and J dropped 7; count of bases not matched to a gene: 9. This CDR3 is 16 amino acids long.

The chain joins TRBV30 to TRBJ1-1; no definite D call. Deletions cut 2 bases from V and 6 bases from J, with 16 bases between. This CDR3 comprises 14 residues. Germline V gene sequence: CDR1 GTSNPN, CDR2 SVGIG (reference sequence). The DNA for the CDR3 is TGTGCCTGGAGTAGCAACTATTTGGCCGCTGAAGCTTTCTTT. Its translation is CAWSSNYLAAEAFF.

The chain couples TRBV29-1 to TRBJ1-2, with 8 bases identical to TRBD1. After removal of 3 bases from V and 8 bases from J, the junction contained 8 bases not matched to a gene. The length of the CDR3 is 13 residues. Per the germline V gene, CDR1 is SQVTM and CDR2 is ANQGSEA. The CDR3 region is CSVEGTGQGGYTF. The CDR3 DNA is TGCAGCGTTGAGGGGACAGGCCAGGGGGGCTACACCTTC.

This clone was seen once. The chain joins TRBV27 to TRBJ1-2, with D possibly matching TRBD1 (6 bases). The length of the CDR3 is 14 residues. The V gene lost 1 base and the J gene lost 4 bases, with 10 bases spanning the gap. Per the germline V gene, CDR1 is MNHEY and CDR2 is SMNVEV (reference sequence). The CDR3 sequence is CASSLFGGAYGYTF. CDR3 DNA: TGTGCCAGCAGTTTATTCGGGGGGGCCTATGGCTACACCTTC.

The rearrangement uses TRBV6-1 and TRBJ1-3; a possible D gene is TRBD1 (5 bases). Looked up from germline, CDR1 is MNHNS and CDR2 is SASEGT. Deletions cut 3 bases from V and 3 bases from J, with 21 bases between. There are 18 residues in the CDR3. For the CDR3, the DNA is TGTGCCAGCAGTGATGGTGGCGCGCGGGGGAGGTTTGGAAACACCATATATTTT. Translation gives CASSDGGARGRFGNTIYF.

This clone has just one count. V and J are TRBV7-9 and TRBJ1-2; D may be TRBD1 (5 bases). V lost 2 bases and J lost 8, with 18 bases in between. This CDR3 is 15 amino acids long. Germline V gives CDR1 SEHNR, CDR2 FQNEAQ (reference sequence). The DNA for the CDR3 is TGTGCCAGCAGCTTAAGCGGGGGAGGTGTGGGCGGCTACACCTTC. Translated: CASSLSGGGVGGYTF.

This chain joins TRBV5-4 and TRBJ1-1, with 9 bases that match TRBD1. This CDR3 has 14 amino acids. The V segment lost 4 bases and the J segment 1 base; nucleotides outside the gene matches: 2. Germline V gene sequence: CDR1 SGHNT, CDR2 YYREEE (reference sequence). In DNA form, the CDR3 reads TGTGCCAGCAGCACAGGGGGCTGGAACACTGAAGCTTTCTTT. Encoded protein: CASSTGGWNTEAFF.

V is TRBV5-1 and J is TRBJ1-4, with 7 bases lining up with TRBD1. The germline V gene has CDR1 SGHRS and CDR2 YFSETQ. Trimming took 3 bases from V and 3 from J; bases not matched to a gene: 14. The CDR3 totals 18 residues. The DNA of the CDR3 is TGCGCCAGCAGCTCCTATAGGACAGGACAAACGGCTAATGAAAAACTGTTTTTT. Its translation is CASSSYRTGQTANEKLFF.

This clone was detected once. The chain has TRBV6-1 and TRBJ1-2, with D unclear. V was clipped by 3 bases and J by 8 bases, with 19 bases between them. Germline V lookup: CDR1 MNHNS, CDR2 SASEGT. The CDR3 extends over 15 amino acids. The CDR3 DNA sequence: TGTGCCAGCAGTGATAACACGGGTGCTATTGGAGGCTACACCTTC. Its protein product is CASSDNTGAIGGYTF.

Remarks on this clone: A read error may account for a junction end that differs from germline. The rearrangement links TRBV13 to TRBJ1-2; D may be TRBD1 (6 bases). The germline CDR1 and CDR2 sequences are PRHDT and FYEKMQ (reference sequence). The CDR3 is 13 amino acids. Here the CDR3 DNA reads TGTGCCAGCAGCGTAGGACAGAGCTATGGCTACACCTTC. Translation gives CASSVGQSYGYTF.

The V gene is TRBV10-1, the J gene TRBJ2-7; 7 bases fit TRBD2. The CDR3 is 13 amino acids. With 6 bases clipped from V and 6 bases from J, the junction kept 8 bases outside the gene matches. Germline V gene data show CDR1 as WNHNN and CDR2 as SYGVQD (reference sequence). The CDR3, as DNA: TGCGCCAGCAGCTGGGGGGGGTTGGGCGAGCAGTACTTC. Translating it yields CASSWGGLGEQYF.

This clone came up once. The chain couples TRBV4-1 to TRBJ2-7; 9 bases map to TRBD2. The length of the CDR3 is 18 residues. V trimming: 0 bases; J trimming: 0 bases; junction bases outside the gene matches: 9. CDR1 MGHRA and CDR2 YSYEKL come from the germline V gene. The CDR3 DNA sequence: TGCGCCAGCAGCCAAGATAATTTGGGCGGGGGGGGCTCCTACGAGCAGTACTTC. Residues: CASSQDNLGGGGSYEQYF.

The sample holds one count of this clone. The V and J genes are TRBV5-6 and TRBJ1-1, with 9 bases identical to TRBD1. The CDR3 totals 15 residues. Germline CDR1 reads SGHDT; CDR2 reads YYEEEE. The J segment lost 9 bases and the V segment lost 2 bases, leaving 11 bases of the junction unmatched. CDR3 bases: TGTGCCAGCAGCTTACGAGTACAGGGGGCGCTGAAAGCTTTCTTT. Amino acid sequence: CASSLRVQGALKAFF.

The V call is TRBV24-1, the J call TRBJ2-7, with 7 positions matching TRBD1. Germline trimming cut 7 bases from V and 6 bases from J; bases unmatched to any gene: 5. This CDR3 comprises 12 residues. The V gene's germline CDR1 is KGHDR and CDR2 SFDVKD. The CDR3 sequence is CATSDRVGEQYF. The CDR3 region has the DNA TGTGCCACCAGCGACAGGGTAGGCGAGCAGTACTTC.

This clone was found once. The chain couples TRBV5-1 to TRBJ1-6; D might be TRBD1 (5 bases). V lost 4 bases to trimming and J lost 8 bases, with 16 bases between them. The CDR3 sequence is 15 residues long. Per the germline V gene, CDR1 is SGHRS and CDR2 is YFSETQ. The CDR3 region is CASSLHGGKDSPLHF. CDR3 coding DNA: TGCGCCAGCAGCCTTCATGGGGGGAAGGATTCACCCCTCCACTTT.

J is TRBJ2-5 and V is TRBV3-1 (or the pseudogene TRBV3-2); D perhaps matches TRBD2 (6 bases). Germline V gene lookup returns CDR1 LGHDT and CDR2 YNNKEL (reference sequence). The CDR3 is 14 amino acids. Trimming took off 3 bases at V and 4 bases at J, with 12 bases between the two ends. CDR3 coding DNA: TGTGCCAGCAGCCAGGACGGGAGTCGAGAGACCCAGTACTTC. This encodes CASSQDGSRETQYF.

The V gene is TRBV7-2, the J gene TRBJ1-2; D not certain. The CDR3 is made up of 10 amino acids. Germline V gene lookup returns CDR1 SGHTA and CDR2 FQGNSA. V lost 6 bases and J 6 bases, leaving 5 bases between the germline ends. CDR3 sequence (DNA): TGTGCCAGCAGATCCGATGGCTACACCTTC. This gives the protein CASRSDGYTF.

The rearrangement joins TRBV7-2 to TRBJ2-7; TRBD2 matches 7 bases. Trimming at V came to 1 base and at J to 7 bases, leaving 1 base not matched to a gene. The CDR3 has 12 residues. The germline CDR1 and CDR2 sequences are SGHTA and FQGNSA. DNA of the CDR3: TGTGCCAGCAGCTTAGGGCGGGGGGAGCAGTACTTC. It encodes CASSLGRGEQYF.

The rearrangement links TRBV10-3 to TRBJ2-7, with D hard to call. V was trimmed by 2 bases and J by 5 bases, leaving 10 bases between them. Looked up from germline, CDR1 is ENHRY and CDR2 is SYGVKD. CDR3 size: 13 residues. The CDR3 nucleotides are TGTGCCATCAGTGAGCCATACCGGGACGAGCAGTACTTC. Its protein is CAISEPYRDEQYF.

The table lists this clone with many counts. The chain combines TRBV6-1 with TRBJ1-1, with TRBD1 matching 11 bases. The germline gives CDR1 MNHNS, CDR2 SASEGT. This CDR3 region has 17 residues. V gave up 1 base and J gave up 11 bases; unmatched junction bases: 15. The CDR3 region has the DNA TGTGCCAGCAGTGAAGGAGGGGGGACAGGGGGGCTAAGGTGGGCTTTCTTT. This sequence encodes CASSEGGGTGGLRWAFF.

This rearrangement joins TRBV12-5 to TRBJ1-1, with D perhaps matching TRBD1 (6 bases). Germline CDR1 reads LGHNT; CDR2 reads FRNRAP. The V end was cut by 3 bases, the J end by 9 bases, with 14 bases between. The CDR3 runs 13 residues. In nucleotides, the CDR3 is TGTGCTAGTGGTTTCTTACAGGGATCTCAAGCTTTCTTT. This gives the protein CASGFLQGSQAFF.

The chain is built from TRBV25-1 and TRBJ1-3; D is perhaps TRBD1 (6 bases). Per germline, CDR1 MGHDK and CDR2 SYGVNS. With 8 bases removed from V and 0 bases from J, the gap between germline ends came to 14 bases. The CDR3 has 15 amino acids. The CDR3 here is CASDLGQRSGNTIYF. CDR3 bases: TGTGCCAGCGACTTAGGACAGCGCTCTGGAAACACCATATATTTT. Using reference TRBV25-1 and TRBJ1-3 for the parts outside the CDR3, the full variable domain is EADIYQTPRYLVIGTGKKITLECSQTMGHDKMYWYQQDPGMELHLIHYSYGVNSTEKGDLSSESTVSRIRTEHFPLTLESARPSHTSQYLCASDLGQRSGNTIYFGEGSWLTVV.

The chain couples TRBV9 to TRBJ2-3, with D possibly being TRBD2 (6 bases). This CDR3 is built from 16 residues. V lost 0 bases to trimming and J lost 6 bases, with 17 bases between them. Germline V gives CDR1 SGDLS, CDR2 YYNGEE. The CDR3 here is CASSVVGGMAGDTQYF. Here the CDR3 DNA reads TGTGCCAGCAGCGTAGTGGGGGGTATGGCCGGTGATACGCAGTATTTT.

The chain combines TRBV15 with TRBJ1-2; D remains unclear. Per the germline V gene, CDR1 is LNHNV and CDR2 is YYDKDF (reference sequence). Deletions cut 0 bases from V and 8 bases from J, with 13 bases between. This CDR3 is 14 amino acids long. This chain's CDR3 is CATSREAASGGYTF. As DNA, the CDR3 is TGTGCCACCAGCAGAGAGGCGGCTTCTGGGGGCTACACCTTC.

This rearrangement joins TRBV28 to TRBJ2-1, with TRBD1 as a possible D gene (7 bases). Germline V gives CDR1 MDHEN, CDR2 SYDVKM. The V gene lost 3 bases and the J gene lost 4 bases, with 13 bases spanning the gap. This CDR3 contains 15 residues. The CDR3 reads CASSFVGGQYNEQFF. The CDR3 DNA sequence: TGTGCCAGCAGTTTCGTGGGGGGACAGTACAATGAGCAGTTCTTC.

The V and J genes are TRBV19 and TRBJ1-1, with TRBD1 matching over 7 bases. Per germline, CDR1 LNHDA and CDR2 SQIVND (reference sequence). This CDR3 region has 15 residues. J gave up 2 bases and V 6 bases, and 9 bases lay outside the gene matches. CDR3 sequence (DNA): TGTGCCAGTAGATACCGGGGACAGACTAACACTGAAGCTTTCTTT. Translating it yields CASRYRGQTNTEAFF.

CDR3 amino acids: CASSPDRTPYNEQFF. CDR3 sequence (DNA): TGTGCCAGCAGCCCCGACAGGACCCCCTACAATGAGCAGTTCTTC. The chain combines TRBV11-1 with TRBJ2-1; possible D gene TRBD1, 6 bases. The CDR3 extends over 15 amino acids. The germline gives CDR1 SGHAT, CDR2 FQDESV (reference sequence). V was shortened by 5 bases and J by 2 bases, with 13 bases between the two germline ends.

This chain links TRBV27 with TRBJ2-5, with 13 bases that match TRBD2. The CDR3 consists of 17 residues. Looked up from germline, CDR1 is MNHEY and CDR2 is SMNVEV (reference sequence). The junction had 3 bases not matched to a gene; V was cut back by 0 bases and J by 2 bases. The CDR3 DNA reads TGTGCCAGCAGTTTATCCGGACTAGCGGGGGTACAAGAGACCCAGTACTTC. This gives the protein CASSLSGLAGVQETQYF.